The 27 T cell receptor beta chains below come from one sample, sequenced in a study of CD8 T cells in ankylosing spondylitis (dated by TCRdb to about 2017). The library was generated by 5' RACE. Reads for this sample came from an Illumina HiSeq 2500. Using fastp at Q25 and MiXCR, TCRdb reprocessed the public reads and kept productive beta chains. Rows with one shared CDR3 protein collapse into an entry with the most common genes and DNA. The sample has about 130,000 distinct CDR3 sequences on record, approximately 7.4% of them singletons. The ten largest account for 9.5% to 15% of the sample. The sequencing sample was made of blood, either unsorted or a sorted T cell fraction (not recorded which). The receptors derive from a female donor with ankylosing spondylitis or in good health (not recorded which).

The sample holds a few counts of this clonotype. J is TRBJ1-2 and V is TRBV12-3 or TRBV12-4; D is undetermined. There are 12 residues in the CDR3. The ends were cut back, 3 bases at V and 5 bases at J, with 7 bases in the middle. The CDR3 region is CASSFSSYGYTF. The CDR3 nucleotides read TGTGCCAGCAGTTTTTCCAGTTATGGCTACACCTTC.

This clonotype was seen at least ten times. The genes are TRBV10-2 and TRBJ2-3; no clear D gene. CDR1 is WSHSY, CDR2 SAAADI, per germline. V was clipped by 6 bases and J by 5 bases, with 9 bases between them. This CDR3 is 12 amino acids long. CDR3 bases: TGCGCCAGCAGCGACCCTGGAGATACGCAGTATTTT. The encoded protein is CASSDPGDTQYF.

This clonotype was seen many times. The chain has TRBV30 and TRBJ1-1; TRBD1 matches 9 bases. V lost 2 bases, J lost 9 bases, and 4 bases stayed unmatched. The CDR3 contains 12 residues. Germline V lookup: CDR1 GTSNPN, CDR2 SVGIG (reference sequence). This chain's CDR3 is CAWSFGQGKAFF. The CDR3 DNA sequence: TGTGCCTGGAGTTTCGGACAGGGGAAAGCTTTCTTT.

In its sample, this clonotype was seen many times. The chain combines TRBV6-5 with TRBJ2-7; 9 positions match TRBD2. J gave up 1 base and V 1 base, and 2 bases lay outside the gene matches. Per germline, CDR1 MNHEY and CDR2 SVGAGI. This CDR3 contains 15 residues. CDR3 coding DNA: TGTGCCAGCAGTTACTTCAGCGGGGGGTCCTACGAGCAGTACTTC. It yields the protein CASSYFSGGSYEQYF.

This clonotype was recorded many times. The rearrangement uses TRBV12-3 or TRBV12-4 and TRBJ2-1; D unclear. Trimming took 5 bases from V and 2 from J, leaving 4 bases between them. The CDR3 contains 12 residues. The CDR3 nucleotides read TGTGCCAGCAGTCGCACCTACAATGAGCAGTTCTTC. It specifies CASSRTYNEQFF.

The sample holds many counts of this clonotype. The chain carries TRBV12-3 or TRBV12-4 and TRBJ1-1; D is unresolved. CDR3 length: 13 residues. V dropped 6 bases and J dropped 2 bases, with 10 bases sitting between them. This CDR3 reads CASSLGINTEAFF. CDR3 nucleotide sequence: TGTGCCAGCAGCCTAGGGATTAACACTGAAGCTTTCTTT.

This clonotype occurred a few times. The chain joins TRBV7-9 to TRBJ2-5, with D tentatively TRBD2 (6 bases). V lost 5 bases and J 3 bases, leaving 22 bases between the germline ends. CDR1 is SEHNR, CDR2 FQNEAQ, per germline (reference sequence). The CDR3 sequence is 17 residues long. CDR3 loop: CASSPVGSGLPKETQYF. CDR3 coding DNA: TGTGCCAGCAGCCCCGTGGGTAGCGGCTTACCCAAAGAGACCCAGTACTTC.

The table lists this clonotype with a few counts. V is TRBV5-4 and J is TRBJ2-2; 7 bases are shared with TRBD2. The length of the CDR3 is 15 residues. CDR1 SGHNT and CDR2 YYREEE come from the germline V gene (reference sequence). Unmatched junction bases numbered 6, after V lost 3 bases and J lost 4 bases. The CDR3 bases are TGTGCCAGCAGCTCCCTAGCGGACCCCACCGGGGAGCTGTTTTTT. Protein sequence: CASSSLADPTGELFF.

Ten or more counts support this clonotype. The chain couples TRBV28 to TRBJ1-2, with 7 bases fitting TRBD1. Trimming removed 5 bases from V and 5 bases from J; junction bases left unmatched: 8. This CDR3 is built from 14 residues. The germline CDR1 and CDR2 sequences are MDHEN and SYDVKM. The CDR3 coding sequence is TGTGCCAGCAGTCCCCTACAGGGGAGGTATGGCTACACCTTC. It yields the protein CASSPLQGRYGYTF.

The chain carries TRBV7-2 and TRBJ2-1; D is unclear. The CDR3 extends over 13 amino acids. V lost 0 bases and J 8 bases, leaving 8 bases between the germline ends. Germline CDR1 SGHTA, CDR2 FQGNSA. The CDR3 loop is CASSLAPSDEQFF. In DNA form, the CDR3 reads TGTGCCAGCAGCTTAGCCCCATCCGATGAGCAGTTCTTC.

The sample holds many counts of this clonotype. J is TRBJ2-7 and V is TRBV4-2, with D uncertain. In germline, CDR1 is LGHNA, CDR2 YNFKEQ. The V end was cut by 3 bases, the J end by 2 bases, with 8 bases between. The CDR3 has 13 residues. CDR3 sequence: CASSHLGAYEQYF. CDR3 nucleotides: TGTGCCAGCAGCCATCTCGGCGCCTACGAGCAGTACTTC.

The V gene is TRBV4-1, the J gene TRBJ1-5, with 7 bases aligning to TRBD1. The V segment lost 3 bases and the J segment 3 bases; nucleotides outside the gene matches: 8. CDR1 is MGHRA, CDR2 YSYEKL, per germline. The CDR3 totals 16 residues. Here the CDR3 reads CASSQSEGQFNQPQHF. CDR3 nucleotides: TGCGCCAGCAGCCAGTCCGAGGGACAGTTCAATCAGCCCCAGCATTTT.

The table lists this clonotype with many counts. The chain has TRBV4-3 and TRBJ2-7; no firm D call. This CDR3 has 14 amino acids. V lost 3 bases and J 0 bases, leaving 9 bases between the germline ends. Germline V gene sequence: CDR1 LGHNA, CDR2 YSLEER. DNA for the CDR3: TGCGCCAGCAGCCAGACCCAGAGCTCCTACGAGCAGTACTTC. This gives the protein CASSQTQSSYEQYF.

This clonotype was counted ten times or more. This chain connects TRBV29-1 to TRBJ2-1; possible D gene TRBD2, 5 bases. The CDR3 totals 14 residues. The V gene lost 8 bases and the J gene lost 0 bases, with 14 bases spanning the gap. The germline V gene has CDR1 SQVTM and CDR2 ANQGSEA. The DNA of the CDR3 is TGCAGCCTCGAGGTGGGGAGCTCCTACAATGAGCAGTTCTTC. Amino acid sequence: CSLEVGSSYNEQFF.

The chain carries TRBV5-1 and TRBJ2-4; D is ambiguous. The CDR3 sequence is 15 residues long. Trimming removed 2 bases at V and 0 bases at J, with 9 bases between. Germline-derived CDR1 and CDR2 are SGHRS and YFSETQ. CDR3 coding DNA: TGCGCCAGCAGCTTTGGCAGTTTAGCCAAAAACATTCAGTACTTC. Amino acid sequence: CASSFGSLAKNIQYF. Full variable domain (remainder filled in from reference TRBV5-1 and TRBJ2-4): KAGVTQTPRYLIKTRGQQVTLSCSPISGHRSVSWYQQTPGQGLQFLFEYFSETQRNKGNFPGRFSGRQFSNSRSEMNVSTLELGDSALYLCASSFGSLAKNIQYFGAGTRLSVL.

This clonotype was seen at least ten times. This rearrangement joins TRBV29-1 to TRBJ1-2; D remains unclear. Germline CDR1 and CDR2: SQVTM and ANQGSEA. The V and J ends lost 6 bases and 8 bases respectively, with 16 bases between them. The CDR3 spans 12 residues. DNA of the CDR3: TGCAGCGTCAAAAAGGACGGCGGCGGCTACACCTTC. It encodes CSVKKDGGGYTF.

This clonotype was seen ten or more times. V is TRBV3-1 and J is TRBJ1-1; D gene unclear. Germline values: CDR1 LGHDT, CDR2 YNNKEL (reference sequence). V was pared by 8 bases and J by 1 base, with 11 bases between. This CDR3 comprises 13 residues. The CDR3 reads CASVPQENTEAFF. The CDR3 region has the DNA TGTGCCAGCGTTCCGCAGGAGAACACTGAAGCTTTCTTT. The full variable domain, completed using reference TRBV3-1 and TRBJ1-1, is DTAVSQTPKYLVTQMGNDKSIKCEQNLGHDTMYWYKQDSKKFLKIMFSYNNKELIINETVPNRFSPKSPDKAHLNLHINSLELGDSAVYFCASVPQENTEAFFGQGTRLTVV.

The table lists this clonotype with many counts. The chain combines TRBV2 with TRBJ1-2; the D is unclear. The CDR3 spans 11 residues. Looked up from germline, CDR1 is SNHLY and CDR2 is FYNNEI. Deletions cut 8 bases from V and 1 base from J, with 5 bases between. For the CDR3, the DNA is TGTGCCAGCTCAAGTAACTATGGCTACACCTTC. Protein sequence: CASSSNYGYTF.

This clonotype was seen at least ten times. This chain connects TRBV12-3 or TRBV12-4 to TRBJ2-1; 8 nucleotides agree with TRBD2. The CDR3 consists of 17 residues. V lost 5 bases and J lost 1; bases outside the gene matches: 10. CDR3 region: CASSPGRTSPSYNEQFF. CDR3 in DNA: TGTGCCAGCAGTCCGGGGAGGACTAGCCCTTCCTACAATGAGCAGTTCTTC.

This clonotype was counted many times. V gene TRBV6-4 combines with J gene TRBJ2-1, with 11 bases lining up with TRBD2. Germline-derived CDR1 and CDR2 are MRHNA and SNTAGT. The CDR3 has 17 residues. J lost 8 bases, V lost 6 bases, and 15 bases had no gene match. The CDR3 nucleotides read TGTGCCAGCAGGAGGAATAGCGGGGGGGATCGATATGATGAGCAGTTCTTC. Protein product: CASRRNSGGDRYDEQFF.

There are a few counts of this clonotype. This chain connects TRBV7-3 to TRBJ2-3; D could derive from TRBD1 or TRBD2 (5 bases each). Trimming removed 5 bases from V and 2 bases from J, with 14 bases in between. This CDR3 is 15 amino acids long. The germline gives CDR1 SGHTA, CDR2 FQGTGA. CDR3 coding DNA: TGTGCCAGCAGCCCCGGGACCTCTACCACAGATACGCAGTATTTT. Translated: CASSPGTSTTDTQYF.

There are many counts of this clonotype. The V gene is TRBV12-3 or TRBV12-4, the J gene TRBJ1-6, with a weak D call TRBD1 (5 bases). V was clipped by 10 bases and J by 7 bases, with 14 bases between them. CDR3 length: 13 residues. CDR3 bases: TGTGCCACCCGGGACGGAAGAAATTCACCCCTCCACTTT. It yields the protein CATRDGRNSPLHF.

The table lists this clonotype with many counts. The chain links TRBV6-1 to TRBJ2-1; D is perhaps TRBD1 or TRBD2 (5 bases each). The CDR3 contains 17 residues. Trimming shortened V by 1 base and J by 3 bases, and 16 bases separated the two germline ends. Germline V gene data show CDR1 as MNHNS and CDR2 as SASEGT. CDR3: CASSEGGGGQLYNEQFF. The DNA of the CDR3 is TGTGCCAGCAGTGAAGGTGGGGGTGGGCAGCTCTACAATGAGCAGTTCTTC.

This chain connects TRBV14 to TRBJ1-5; perhaps TRBD1 as D (5 bases). Trimming stripped 1 base from V and 5 bases from J, with 15 bases between. Germline CDR1 and CDR2: SGHDN and FVKESK. This CDR3 has 16 amino acids. The CDR3 loop reads CASSQGIQVEDQPQHF. CDR3 in DNA: TGTGCCAGCAGCCAAGGGATACAGGTTGAGGATCAGCCCCAGCATTTT.

This clonotype was seen repeatedly, ten times or more. V is TRBV12-3 or TRBV12-4 and J is TRBJ1-1; unclear D gene. The length of the CDR3 is 13 residues. Trimming shortened V by 0 bases and J by 11 bases, and 13 bases separated the two germline ends. The CDR3 nucleotides are TGTGCCAGCAGTTTAGCGCAAGACGCGGAGGCTTTCTTT. It codes for CASSLAQDAEAFF.

This clonotype was detected many times. The chain is built from TRBV4-3 and TRBJ2-3; 9 nucleotides agree with TRBD2. This CDR3 region has 16 residues. Germline V gene sequence: CDR1 LGHNA, CDR2 YSLEER. With 4 bases clipped from V and 3 bases from J, the junction kept 8 bases outside the gene matches. The DNA of the CDR3 is TGCGCCAGCAGCCGCGGGGCTAGCGGGGAGACAGATACGCAGTATTTT. The encoded protein is CASSRGASGETDTQYF.

CDR3 sequence reads: CSVAPLNTEAFF. The CDR3 region has the DNA TGCAGCGTTGCCCCCCTGAACACTGAAGCTTTCTTT. The chain is built from TRBV29-1 and TRBJ1-1; D is unclear. The V end lost 4 bases, the J end lost 0 bases, and 6 bases lay between the germline ends. Germline lookup yields CDR1 SQVTM and CDR2 ANQGSEA. This CDR3 contains 12 residues.